These 22 T cell receptor beta chains originate from one sample sequenced in a study of T cells expressing NK-cell markers. TCRdb processed the 5' RACE reads again and assigns one entry to each CDR3 protein, with no DNA. The sample includes around 14,000 distinct CDR3 sequences. The sequenced material came from blood T cells: a sorted CD56 or NKG2C T cell subset, CD4+ or CD8+ T cells, or bulk PBMC T cells (not recorded which). These receptors were taken from a man aged 18 to 69 in good health.

The rearrangement uses TRBV20-1 and TRBJ2-7; the D gene TCRdb calls, TRBD2, cannot be checked with no DNA. The CDR3 has 16 residues. The germline CDR1 and CDR2 sequences are DFQATT and SNEGSKA (reference sequence). CDR3: CSARGPAGVTSYEQYF.

This chain joins TRBV7-2 and TRBJ2-1; the D call from TCRdb, TRBD2, cannot be confirmed without DNA. CDR1 is SGHTA and CDR2 is FQGNSA in the germline V gene. The CDR3 sequence is 14 residues long. The CDR3 loop is CASSVGGGITEQFF.

The CDR3 is CASSLKSAGQFKETQYF. This chain joins TRBV3-1 and TRBJ2-5; TCRdb reports TRBD1, a call that lacks DNA to check it against. The CDR3 extends over 17 amino acids. Germline loops: CDR1 LGHDT, CDR2 YNNKEL (reference sequence).

The rearrangement uses TRBV4-1 and TRBJ2-1; TCRdb's D gene call, TRBD2, goes unchecked for lack of DNA. Germline CDR1 is MGHRA and CDR2 is YSYEKL. This CDR3 region has 17 residues. This chain's CDR3 is CASSQERALAGYNEQFF.

The chain couples TRBV7-9 to TRBJ2-2; TCRdb's D gene call, TRBD2, goes unchecked for lack of DNA. CDR3 length: 16 residues. Germline V CDR1 and CDR2: SEHNR, FQNEAQ (reference sequence). CDR3 in amino acids: CASNPRDRANTGELFF.

The V and J genes are TRBV5-6 and TRBJ2-4; TCRdb names TRBD1, which stays unverified in the absence of DNA. Germline-derived CDR1 and CDR2 are SGHDT and YYEEEE. The CDR3 runs to 14 residues. CDR3 in amino acids: CASSADRGRDIQYF. The full variable domain, with the rest looked up from reference TRBV5-6 and TRBJ2-4, is DAGVTQSPTHLIKTRGQQVTLRCSPKSGHDTVSWYQQALGQGPQFIFQYYEEEERQRGNFPDRFSGHQFPNYSSELNVNALLLGDSALYLCASSADRGRDIQYFGAGTRLSVL.

The J gene is TRBJ2-2, the V gene TRBV24-1; the TCRdb D gene call, TRBD2, has no DNA to confirm it. The CDR3 consists of 17 residues. Germline CDR1 and CDR2: KGHDR and SFDVKD. The CDR3 sequence is CATSGEAGQTRTGELFF.

This chain links TRBV30 with TRBJ1-2. The germline V gene encodes CDR1 GTSNPN and CDR2 SVGIG (reference sequence). The CDR3 totals 12 residues. CDR3: CAWSVYGYGYTF.

The V gene is TRBV12-3 or TRBV12-4, the J gene TRBJ1-1. The CDR3 runs to 14 residues. The CDR3 loop is CASSLGSANTEAFF.

This rearrangement joins TRBV20-1 to TRBJ2-1; TCRdb proposes TRBD1, but this gene call is untestable without DNA. The CDR3 spans 17 residues. Germline lookup yields CDR1 DFQATT and CDR2 SNEGSKA (reference sequence). The CDR3 loop is CSARVLAGLSSYNEQFF.

The J gene is TRBJ2-7, the V gene TRBV7-2. This CDR3 is 13 amino acids long. The germline gives CDR1 SGHTA, CDR2 FQGNSA. The CDR3 region is CASSLGRSYEQYF. Full variable domain (rest looked up from reference TRBV7-2 and TRBJ2-7): GAGVSQSPSNKVTEKGKDVELRCDPISGHTALYWYRQSLGQGLEFLIYFQGNSAPDKSGLPSDRFSAERTGGSVSTLTIQRTQQEDSAVYLCASSLGRSYEQYFGPGTRLTVT.

V gene TRBV2 combines with J gene TRBJ2-1; TCRdb selects TRBD1, and the lack of DNA leaves this call unchecked. The CDR3 totals 15 residues. Per germline, CDR1 SNHLY and CDR2 FYNNEI. The CDR3 spells CATLIRGGPSNEQFF.

The chain has TRBV7-2 and TRBJ2-7; TCRdb indicates TRBD2, and absent DNA this call remains unverified. The CDR3 spans 14 residues. Per germline, CDR1 SGHTA and CDR2 FQGNSA. CDR3 in amino acids: CASSSYGLASEQYF.

This chain uses TRBV20-1 with TRBJ2-1; TCRdb calls TRBD2, which cannot be checked without DNA. This CDR3 is built from 15 residues. From germline, CDR1 is DFQATT and CDR2 SNEGSKA (reference sequence). The CDR3 is CSASLAGELVNEQFF.

The chain is built from TRBV5-4 and TRBJ2-5; TCRdb names TRBD2, which stays unverified in the absence of DNA. The CDR3 is 19 residues long. Germline values: CDR1 SGHNT, CDR2 YYREEE (reference sequence). CDR3 sequence: CASSLRMESSGRASKTQYF.

This chain joins TRBV10-2 and TRBJ2-5; TCRdb's assignment of TRBD1 cannot be checked, as there is no DNA. This CDR3 spans 15 amino acids. Germline-derived CDR1 and CDR2 are WSHSY and SAAADI. The CDR3 sequence is CASSEFRGPQETQYF.

This chain uses TRBV20-1 with TRBJ2-1; TCRdb outputs TRBD1, but without DNA this stays unchecked. This CDR3 comprises 14 residues. Germline lookup yields CDR1 DFQATT and CDR2 SNEGSKA (reference sequence). This chain's CDR3 is CSAGPISSYNEQFF.

The chain uses TRBV20-1 and TRBJ1-5; TCRdb reports TRBD1, a call that lacks DNA to check it against. Per germline, CDR1 DFQATT and CDR2 SNEGSKA (reference sequence). CDR3 length: 15 residues. CDR3 region: CSAPGVRSLNQPQHF.

The gene calls are TRBV12-3 or TRBV12-4 and TRBJ2-3. CDR3 length: 14 residues. This CDR3 is CASSLSGSTDTQYF.

The gene calls are TRBV12-3 or TRBV12-4 and TRBJ2-3; TCRdb picks TRBD2, but there is no DNA to check that call. The length of the CDR3 is 18 residues. CDR3 sequence reads: CASSLVLRLAGLTDTQYF.

V and J are TRBV12-3 or TRBV12-4 and TRBJ2-3; TCRdb gives TRBD2 as the D gene, but with no DNA this cannot be confirmed. The length of the CDR3 is 15 residues. CDR3 sequence reads: CASSPGLAGLDTQYF.

The chain has TRBV2 and TRBJ1-1; TCRdb's D call, TRBD1, is unchecked because there is no DNA. Germline CDR1 SNHLY, CDR2 FYNNEI. The CDR3 length is 14 residues. The CDR3 region is CASSETGVSVGAFF.